These 22 T cell receptor beta chains were all obtained from the same sample, sequenced in a study of blood T cell repertoires in COVID-19. Only in-frame clones appear in the TCRdb table, and some are missing; sequencing was by immunoSEQ multiplex PCR. The sample lists 250,000 or so clones, 88% occurring once. The sequenced material came from peripheral blood. These receptors all stem from an older man with acute or convalescent COVID-19.

This clone appeared a single time. The rearrangement links TRBV3-1 (or the pseudogene TRBV3-2) to TRBJ1-5; 7 bases are a match to TRBD1. Trimming took 6 bases from V and 7 from J; bases not matched to a gene: 6. The CDR3 is 13 amino acids. The germline V gene has CDR1 LGHDT and CDR2 YNNKEL (reference sequence). CDR3 sequence (DNA): TGTGCCAGCAGTTTACAGGGGTCCCAGCCCCAGCATTTT. Its protein product is CASSLQGSQPQHF.

This chain connects TRBV5-6 to TRBJ2-7; 7 bases align to TRBD1. The CDR3 runs to 16 residues. From germline, CDR1 is SGHDT and CDR2 YYEEEE. V trimming: 3 bases; J trimming: 2 bases; junction bases outside the gene matches: 11. CDR3: CASSYLHRDRAYEQYF. The CDR3 bases are TGTGCCAGCAGCTACCTTCACCGGGACAGAGCCTACGAGCAGTACTTC.

The chain combines TRBV3-1 (or the pseudogene TRBV3-2) with TRBJ1-3; TRBD1 might be the D (6 bases). The germline CDR1 and CDR2 sequences are LGHDT and YNNKEL (reference sequence). The CDR3 is 17 amino acids. Trimming removed 4 bases at V and 4 bases at J, with 20 bases between. CDR3 sequence reads: CASSPTGAAGVGNTIYF. CDR3 sequence (DNA): TGTGCCAGCAGCCCAACCGGAGCAGCAGGGGTGGGAAACACCATATATTTT.

The J gene is TRBJ2-5, the V gene TRBV2, with a possible D match to TRBD2 (5 bases). The CDR3 spans 12 residues. Per germline, CDR1 SNHLY and CDR2 FYNNEI. V was trimmed by 7 bases and J by 5 bases, leaving 11 bases between them. The CDR3 DNA reads as TGTGCCAGCACCCCACGGAGGGAGACCCAGTACTTC. Protein product: CASTPRRETQYF. Drawing the rest from reference TRBV2 and TRBJ2-5, the complete variable domain is EPEVTQTPSHQVTQMGQEVILRCVPISNHLYFYWYRQILGQKVEFLVSFYNNEISEKSEIFDDQFSVERPDGSNFTLKIRSTKLEDSAMYFCASTPRRETQYFGPGTRLLVL.

In DNA form, the CDR3 reads TGCGCCAGCAGCTTGGCCCAGACGAACACCGGGGAGCTGTTTTTT. Translation: CASSLAQTNTGELFF. The J gene is TRBJ2-2, the V gene TRBV5-1; no clear D gene. Trimming left V 0 bases short and J 0 bases short, with 6 bases between. The CDR3 is 15 residues long. In germline, CDR1 is SGHRS, CDR2 YFSETQ.

The chain links TRBV6-2 or TRBV6-3 to TRBJ1-2; tentatively, D is TRBD1 (6 bases). Trimming cost V 4 bases and J 3 bases, with 12 bases left between them. Germline V gene sequence: CDR1 MNHEY, CDR2 SVGEGT. This CDR3 spans 14 amino acids. CDR3 loop: CASSSPRQDYGYTF. The CDR3, as DNA: TGTGCCAGCAGTTCCCCCAGACAGGACTATGGCTACACCTTC.

The genes are TRBV27 and TRBJ2-7; maybe TRBD1 (6 bases). The V and J ends lost 5 bases and 2 bases respectively, with 13 bases between them. This CDR3 is 14 amino acids long. Germline V CDR1 and CDR2: MNHEY, SMNVEV (reference sequence). The CDR3 protein is CASSTRPGAYEQYF. As DNA, the CDR3 is TGTGCCAGCAGTACCCGACCAGGGGCCTACGAGCAGTACTTC.

In its sample, this clone was seen once. V is TRBV18 and J is TRBJ2-7, with 7 bases that match TRBD2. From germline, CDR1 is KGHSH and CDR2 LQKENI. The CDR3 extends over 13 amino acids. V was clipped by 6 bases and J by 7 bases; unmatched bases: 9. The CDR3 DNA reads TGTGCCAGCTCCGAAACAGGAGCGGGGGAGCAGTACTTC. This translates into CASSETGAGEQYF.

The rearrangement uses TRBV4-1 and TRBJ1-4; TRBD1 matches 11 bases. Trimming cost V 0 bases and J 10 bases; bases outside gene matches: 7. Germline values: CDR1 MGHRA, CDR2 YSYEKL. The CDR3 covers 16 residues. The CDR3 DNA reads TGCGCCAGCAGCCAAGAGGGGACAGGGGGTCAGGGAAAACTGTTTTTT. This codes for CASSQEGTGGQGKLFF.

The V call is TRBV9, the J call TRBJ1-4; no firm D call. V lost 0 bases and J lost 3, with 12 bases in between. Looked up from germline, CDR1 is SGDLS and CDR2 is YYNGEE. The CDR3 covers 16 residues. The CDR3 coding sequence is TGTGCCAGCAGCGTAGGAGGATCCCCTGCTAATGAAAAACTGTTTTTT. Translated: CASSVGGSPANEKLFF.

The chain has TRBV7-2 and TRBJ1-2, with 9 nucleotides matching TRBD1. V lost 5 bases and J lost 2; bases outside the gene matches: 6. Germline V CDR1 and CDR2: SGHTA, FQGNSA. The CDR3 sequence is 15 residues long. DNA of the CDR3: TGTGCCAGCAGCCCACCCGGGACAGGGAACTATGGCTACACCTTC. Protein sequence: CASSPPGTGNYGYTF.

The chain couples TRBV25-1 to TRBJ2-5; perhaps TRBD1 as D (6 bases). The V end was cut by 6 bases, the J end by 4 bases, with 12 bases between. The CDR3 runs to 13 residues. Germline V lookup: CDR1 MGHDK, CDR2 SYGVNS. The CDR3 nucleotides read TGTGCCAGCAGATCTACAGGGCGAGAGACCCAGTACTTC. Translated: CASRSTGRETQYF.

The CDR3 DNA follows: TGTGCCAGTAGTATAGGGGGACAGGGGGCAGATACGCAGTATTTT. This encodes CASSIGGQGADTQYF. The chain links TRBV19 to TRBJ2-3, with 11 bases aligning to TRBD1. This CDR3 comprises 15 residues. Per the germline V gene, CDR1 is LNHDA and CDR2 is SQIVND (reference sequence). The V and J ends lost 1 base and 4 bases, in that order; junction bases with no gene match: 1.

The gene calls are TRBV2 and TRBJ1-2, with unresolved D. V lost 4 bases and J lost 8, with 20 bases in between. Germline V gives CDR1 SNHLY, CDR2 FYNNEI. The CDR3 consists of 15 residues. The CDR3 reads CASSAPREARRGYTF. CDR3 coding DNA: TGTGCCAGCAGTGCCCCGCGCGAGGCACGAAGGGGCTACACCTTC.

The chain couples TRBV9 to TRBJ2-1, with TRBD2 matching 8 bases. The germline CDR1 and CDR2 sequences are SGDLS and YYNGEE. Losses at the gene ends were 3 bases for V and 3 bases for J; bases not matched to a gene: 5. The CDR3 has 15 residues. The CDR3 coding sequence is TGTGCCAGCAGCGCTGGCGGGGGGAACTACAATGAGCAGTTCTTC. It encodes CASSAGGGNYNEQFF.

The gene calls are TRBV7-9 and TRBJ1-1; D unresolved. CDR1 is SEHNR, CDR2 FQNEAQ, per germline (reference sequence). V lost 1 base, J lost 7 bases, and 10 bases lay in between. The CDR3 extends over 13 amino acids. The CDR3 DNA follows: TGTGCCAGCAGCTTAGTACAGCTTGTTGAAGCTTTCTTT. Translation gives CASSLVQLVEAFF.

The gene calls are TRBV2 and TRBJ2-5, with TRBD2 identical over 10 bases. The V gene's germline CDR1 is SNHLY and CDR2 FYNNEI. The trim removed 6 bases at V and 1 base at J, leaving 5 bases unmatched. The CDR3 has 15 residues. CDR3 residues: CASRASGSPQETQYF. CDR3 DNA sequence: TGTGCCAGCAGGGCTAGCGGGAGCCCCCAAGAGACCCAGTACTTC.

There are a few counts of this clone. The V and J genes are TRBV3-1 (or the pseudogene TRBV3-2) and TRBJ1-4; maybe TRBD1 (6 bases). The CDR3 covers 15 residues. Per the germline V gene, CDR1 is LGHDT and CDR2 is YNNKEL (reference sequence). V dropped 4 bases and J dropped 4 bases, with 13 bases sitting between them. The CDR3 reads CASSPAGAYNEKLFF. In DNA form, the CDR3 reads TGTGCCAGCAGCCCTGCAGGGGCTTATAATGAAAAACTGTTTTTT.

V is TRBV3-1 (or the pseudogene TRBV3-2) and J is TRBJ2-5; TRBD2 matches at 9 bases. The CDR3 is made up of 14 amino acids. Germline V gene sequence: CDR1 LGHDT, CDR2 YNNKEL (reference sequence). V lost 3 bases to trimming and J lost 5 bases; unmatched junction nucleotides: 4. Written as DNA, the CDR3 is TGTGCCAGCAGCCACCTAGCGGGGCAGGAGACCCAGTACTTC. Protein sequence: CASSHLAGQETQYF.

The chain uses TRBV7-2 and TRBJ1-5, with D perhaps matching TRBD1 (6 bases). CDR3 length: 15 amino acids. Trimming stripped 0 bases from V and 5 bases from J, with 11 bases between. Looked up from germline, CDR1 is SGHTA and CDR2 is FQGNSA. The CDR3 spells CASSLAGALDQPQHF. CDR3 DNA sequence: TGTGCCAGCAGCTTAGCGGGGGCACTAGATCAGCCCCAGCATTTT.

The rearrangement links TRBV7-6 to TRBJ1-2, with D unresolved. This CDR3 region has 15 residues. The germline V gene encodes CDR1 SGHVS and CDR2 FNYEAQ. V was shortened by 5 bases and J by 0 bases, with 13 bases between the two germline ends. The CDR3 loop is CASSPDLIANYGYTF. The CDR3 nucleotides are TGTGCCAGCAGCCCCGATTTAATAGCTAACTATGGCTACACCTTC.

The chain couples TRBV3-1 (or the pseudogene TRBV3-2) to TRBJ2-1; TRBD2 might be the D (5 bases). Trimming took off 2 bases at V and 6 bases at J, with 11 bases between the two ends. Germline CDR1 is LGHDT and CDR2 is YNNKEL (reference sequence). The CDR3 runs to 14 residues. CDR3 nucleotide sequence: TGTGCCAGCAGCCAATCCGACGAGGGCAATGAGCAGTTCTTC. Protein sequence: CASSQSDEGNEQFF.